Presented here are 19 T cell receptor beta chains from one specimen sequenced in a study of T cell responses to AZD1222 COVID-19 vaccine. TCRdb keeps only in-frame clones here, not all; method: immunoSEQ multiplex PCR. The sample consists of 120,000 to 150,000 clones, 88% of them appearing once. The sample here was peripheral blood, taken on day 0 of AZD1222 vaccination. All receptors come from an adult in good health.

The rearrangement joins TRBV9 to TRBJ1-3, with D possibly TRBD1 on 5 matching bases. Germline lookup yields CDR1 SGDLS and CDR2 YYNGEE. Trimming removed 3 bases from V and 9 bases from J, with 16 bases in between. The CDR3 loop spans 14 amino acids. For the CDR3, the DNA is TGTGCCAGCAGCGCCGACCTGGTCGGGGCCACCATATATTTT. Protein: CASSADLVGATIYF.

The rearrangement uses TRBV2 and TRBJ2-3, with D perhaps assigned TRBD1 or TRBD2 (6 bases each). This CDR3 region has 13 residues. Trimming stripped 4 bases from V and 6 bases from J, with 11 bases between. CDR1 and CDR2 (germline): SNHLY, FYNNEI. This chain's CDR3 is CASSVGGLDTQYF. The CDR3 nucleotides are TGTGCCAGCAGTGTTGGGGGGCTTGATACGCAGTATTTT.

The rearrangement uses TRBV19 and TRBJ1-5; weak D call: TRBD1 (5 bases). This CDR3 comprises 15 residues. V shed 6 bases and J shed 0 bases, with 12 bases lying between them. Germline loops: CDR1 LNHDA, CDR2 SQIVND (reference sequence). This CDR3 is CASRRQINSNQPQHF. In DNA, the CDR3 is TGTGCCAGTAGAAGACAGATAAATAGCAATCAGCCCCAGCATTTT.

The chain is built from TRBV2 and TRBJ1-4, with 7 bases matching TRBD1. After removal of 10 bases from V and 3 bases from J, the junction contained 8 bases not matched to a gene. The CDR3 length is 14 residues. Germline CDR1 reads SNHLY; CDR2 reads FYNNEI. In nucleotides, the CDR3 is TGTGCCACCAATCGGGACAGATCTAATGAAAAACTGTTTTTT. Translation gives CATNRDRSNEKLFF.

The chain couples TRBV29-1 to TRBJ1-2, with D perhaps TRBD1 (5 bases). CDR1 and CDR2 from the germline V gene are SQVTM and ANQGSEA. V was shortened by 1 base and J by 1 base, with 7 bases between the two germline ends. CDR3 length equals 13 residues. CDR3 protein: CSVEAGYNYGYTF. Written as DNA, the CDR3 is TGCAGCGTTGAAGCAGGGTATAACTATGGCTACACCTTC.

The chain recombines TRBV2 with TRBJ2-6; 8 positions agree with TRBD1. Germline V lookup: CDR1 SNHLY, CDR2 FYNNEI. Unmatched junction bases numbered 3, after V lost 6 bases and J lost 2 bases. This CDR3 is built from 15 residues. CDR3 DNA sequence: TGTGCCAGCAGGGAGGGACAGGCTGGGGCCAACGTCCTGACTTTC. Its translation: CASREGQAGANVLTF.

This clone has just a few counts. The CDR3 sequence: CASTLGQNTEAFF. The CDR3 coding sequence is TGTGCCAGTACCTTGGGACAGAACACTGAAGCTTTCTTT. V gene TRBV19 combines with J gene TRBJ1-1; a possible D gene is TRBD1 (6 bases). CDR3 length equals 13 residues. The germline V and J ends were trimmed by 7 bases and 1 base, with 10 bases remaining between them. Germline V gene lookup returns CDR1 LNHDA and CDR2 SQIVND (reference sequence). The entire variable domain, with the rest obtained from reference TRBV19 and TRBJ1-1, is as follows: DGGITQSPKYLFRKEGQNVTLSCEQNLNHDAMYWYRQDPGQGLRLIYYSQIVNDFQKGDIAEGYSVSREKKESFPLTVTSAQKNPTAFYLCASTLGQNTEAFFGQGTRLTVV.

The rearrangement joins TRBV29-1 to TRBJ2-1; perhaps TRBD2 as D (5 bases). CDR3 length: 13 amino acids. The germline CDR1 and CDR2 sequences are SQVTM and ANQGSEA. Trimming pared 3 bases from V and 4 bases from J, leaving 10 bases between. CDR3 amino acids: CSVDWQRYNEQFF. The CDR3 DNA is TGCAGCGTTGATTGGCAGCGGTACAATGAGCAGTTCTTC.

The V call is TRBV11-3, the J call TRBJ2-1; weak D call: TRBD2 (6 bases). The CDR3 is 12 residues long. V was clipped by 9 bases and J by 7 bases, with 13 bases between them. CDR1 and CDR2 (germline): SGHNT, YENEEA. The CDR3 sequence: CASSIAENEQFF. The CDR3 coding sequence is TGTGCCAGTTCAATAGCGGAAAATGAGCAGTTCTTC.

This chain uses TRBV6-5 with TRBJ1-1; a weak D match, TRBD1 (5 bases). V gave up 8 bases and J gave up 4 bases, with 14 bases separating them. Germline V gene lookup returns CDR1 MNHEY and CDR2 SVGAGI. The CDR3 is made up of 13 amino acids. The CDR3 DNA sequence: TGTGCCAGCGATAGGGGCGCCGGCACTGAAGCTTTCTTT. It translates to CASDRGAGTEAFF.

The CDR3 sequence is CASSLVAGIPTGYTF. For the CDR3, the DNA is TGTGCCAGCAGCTTGGTCGCAGGGATACCGACTGGCTACACCTTC. The V call is TRBV5-4, the J call TRBJ1-2, with a tentative D call TRBD1 (5 bases). CDR3 length equals 15 residues. CDR1 is SGHNT, CDR2 YYREEE, per germline (reference sequence). V dropped 0 bases and J dropped 7 bases, with 16 bases sitting between them.

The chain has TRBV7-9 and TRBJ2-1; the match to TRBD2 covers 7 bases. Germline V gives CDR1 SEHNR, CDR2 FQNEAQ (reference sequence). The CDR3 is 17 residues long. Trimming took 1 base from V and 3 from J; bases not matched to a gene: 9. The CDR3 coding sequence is TGTGCCAGCAGCTTAGATGCAGGACTAGGGGTCTACAATGAGCAGTTCTTC. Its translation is CASSLDAGLGVYNEQFF.

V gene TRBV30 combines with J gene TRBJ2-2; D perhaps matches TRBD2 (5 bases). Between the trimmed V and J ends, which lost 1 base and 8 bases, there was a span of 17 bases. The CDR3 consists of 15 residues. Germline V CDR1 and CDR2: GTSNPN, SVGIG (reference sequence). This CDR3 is CAWSGVDYPTGELFF. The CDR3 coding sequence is TGTGCCTGGAGTGGGGTCGACTACCCGACAGGGGAGCTGTTTTTT.

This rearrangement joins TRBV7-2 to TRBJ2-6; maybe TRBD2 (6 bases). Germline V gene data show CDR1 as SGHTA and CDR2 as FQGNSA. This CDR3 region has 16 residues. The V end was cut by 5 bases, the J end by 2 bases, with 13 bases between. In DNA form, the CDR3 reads TGTGCCAGCAGCCCCGGGCGGGGTACTGGGGCCAACGTCCTGACTTTC. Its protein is CASSPGRGTGANVLTF.

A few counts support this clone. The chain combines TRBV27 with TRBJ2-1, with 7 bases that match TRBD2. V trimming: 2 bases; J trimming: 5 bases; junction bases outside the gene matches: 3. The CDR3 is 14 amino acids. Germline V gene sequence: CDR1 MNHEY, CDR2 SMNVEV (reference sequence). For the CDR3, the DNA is TGTGCCAGCAGTTTACTAGCGGCCGACAATGAGCAGTTCTTC. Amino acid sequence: CASSLLAADNEQFF.

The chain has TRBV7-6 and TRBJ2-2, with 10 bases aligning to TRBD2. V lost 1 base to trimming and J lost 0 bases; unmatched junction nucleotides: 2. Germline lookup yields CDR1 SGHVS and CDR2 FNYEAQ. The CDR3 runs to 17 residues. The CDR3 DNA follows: TGTGCCAGCAGCTTAGGGACTAGCGGACCGAACACCGGGGAGCTGTTTTTT. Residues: CASSLGTSGPNTGELFF.

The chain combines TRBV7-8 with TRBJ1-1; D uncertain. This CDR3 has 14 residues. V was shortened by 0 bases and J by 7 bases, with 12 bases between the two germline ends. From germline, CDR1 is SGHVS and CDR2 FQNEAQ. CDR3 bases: TGTGCCAGCAGCTTAGCGCAGAAGGTGTATGAAGCTTTCTTT. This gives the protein CASSLAQKVYEAFF.

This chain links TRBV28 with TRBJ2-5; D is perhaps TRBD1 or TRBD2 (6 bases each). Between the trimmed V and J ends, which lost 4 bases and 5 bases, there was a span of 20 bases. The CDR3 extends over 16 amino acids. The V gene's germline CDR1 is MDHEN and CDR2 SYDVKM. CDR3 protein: CASSSSRGWGVETQYF. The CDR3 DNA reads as TGTGCCAGCAGTTCGTCCAGGGGCTGGGGGGTGGAGACCCAGTACTTC.

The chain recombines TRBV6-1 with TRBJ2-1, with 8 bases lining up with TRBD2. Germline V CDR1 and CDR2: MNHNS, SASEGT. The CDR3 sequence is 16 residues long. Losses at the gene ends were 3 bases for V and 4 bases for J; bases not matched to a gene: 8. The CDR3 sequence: CASSEGTRVMYNEQFF. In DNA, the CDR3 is TGTGCCAGCAGTGAGGGGACTAGGGTGATGTACAATGAGCAGTTCTTC.